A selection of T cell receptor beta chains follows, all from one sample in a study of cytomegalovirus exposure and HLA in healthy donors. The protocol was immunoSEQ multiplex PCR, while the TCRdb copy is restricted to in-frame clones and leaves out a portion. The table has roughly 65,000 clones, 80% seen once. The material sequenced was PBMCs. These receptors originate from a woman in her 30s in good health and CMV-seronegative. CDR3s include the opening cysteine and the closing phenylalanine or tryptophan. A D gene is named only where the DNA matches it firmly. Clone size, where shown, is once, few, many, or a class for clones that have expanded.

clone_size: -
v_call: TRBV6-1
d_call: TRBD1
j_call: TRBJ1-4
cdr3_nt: TGTGCCAGCAGTGCGGGACAGGAGAATGAAAAACTGTTTTTT
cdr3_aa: CASSAGQENEKLFF

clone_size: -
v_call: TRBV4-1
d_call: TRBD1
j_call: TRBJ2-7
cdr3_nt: TGCGCCAGCAGCCAAGGGACAGGGAACTACGAGCAGTACTTC
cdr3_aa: CASSQGTGNYEQYF

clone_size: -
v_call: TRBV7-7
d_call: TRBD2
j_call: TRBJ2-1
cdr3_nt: TGTGCCAGCAGCTTAGGCCTAGCGGGGGGGAACAATGAGCAGTTCTTC
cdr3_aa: CASSLGLAGGNNEQFF

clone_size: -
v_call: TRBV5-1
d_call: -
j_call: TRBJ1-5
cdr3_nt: TGCGCCAGCAGCTTGGAAGGTCGACAGGATAGCAATCAGCCCCAGCATTTT
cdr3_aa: CASSLEGRQDSNQPQHF

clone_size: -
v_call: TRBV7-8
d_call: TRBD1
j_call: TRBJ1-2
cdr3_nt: TGTGCCAGCAGCCCTGAGGCAGGGGGAGGCTATGGCTACACCTTC
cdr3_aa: CASSPEAGGGYGYTF

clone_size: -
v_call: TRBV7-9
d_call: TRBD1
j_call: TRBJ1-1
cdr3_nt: TGTGCCAGCAGCTTAGGGACAGGAATGAACACTGAAGCTTTCTTT
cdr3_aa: CASSLGTGMNTEAFF

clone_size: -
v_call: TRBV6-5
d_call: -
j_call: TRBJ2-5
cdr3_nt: TGTGCCAGCAGTTACTCCACTGGAGAGACCCAGTACTTC
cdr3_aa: CASSYSTGETQYF

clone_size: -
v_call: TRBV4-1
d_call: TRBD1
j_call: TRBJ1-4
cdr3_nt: TGCGCCAGCAGCCAAGACGTTCAGGGACAGGGCACGTGGAATGAAAAACTGTTTTTT
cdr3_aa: CASSQDVQGQGTWNEKLFF

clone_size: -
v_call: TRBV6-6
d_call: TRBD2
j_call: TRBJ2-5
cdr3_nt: TGTGCCAGCAGGGATCAAGCGGGGGGCCAAGAGACCCAGTACTTC
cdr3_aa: CASRDQAGGQETQYF

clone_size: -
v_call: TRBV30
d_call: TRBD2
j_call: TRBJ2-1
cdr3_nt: TGTGCCTGGGAAGGGACTAGCTTACGCAATGAGCAGTTCTTC
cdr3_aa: CAWEGTSLRNEQFF

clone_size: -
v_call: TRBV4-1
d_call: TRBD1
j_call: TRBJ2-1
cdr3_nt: TGCGCCAGCAGCCAAGCAGGGGACAGGGGCTCGCGGGAGCAGTTCTTC
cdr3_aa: CASSQAGDRGSREQFF

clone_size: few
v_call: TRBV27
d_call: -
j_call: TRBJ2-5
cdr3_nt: TGTGCCAGCAGTTCCAGGGAAGAGACCCAGTACTTC
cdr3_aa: CASSSREETQYF

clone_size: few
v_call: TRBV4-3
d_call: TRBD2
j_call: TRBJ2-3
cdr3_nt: TGCGCCAGCAGCCAAGCGGTGGCTAGCGGGTACACAGATACGCAGTATTTT
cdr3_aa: CASSQAVASGYTDTQYF

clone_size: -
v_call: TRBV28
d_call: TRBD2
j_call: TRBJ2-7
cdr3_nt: TGTGCCAGCACCTCGGGGGGAACCTACGAGCAGTACTTC
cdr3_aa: CASTSGGTYEQYF

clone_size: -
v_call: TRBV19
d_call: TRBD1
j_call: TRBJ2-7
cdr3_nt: TGTGCCAGCGGACAGGGGGCGAGTATTGGCGAGCAGTACTTC
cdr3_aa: CASGQGASIGEQYF

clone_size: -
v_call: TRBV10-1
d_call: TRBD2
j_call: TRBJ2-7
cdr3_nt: TGCGCCAGCAGCGCAGAGCTAGCGGGAGGATCCTACGAGCAGTACTTC
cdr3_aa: CASSAELAGGSYEQYF

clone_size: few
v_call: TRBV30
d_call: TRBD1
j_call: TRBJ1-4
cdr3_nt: TGTGCCTGGAGTGTACTCGGGACAGATGAAGAAAAACTGTTTTTT
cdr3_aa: CAWSVLGTDEEKLFF

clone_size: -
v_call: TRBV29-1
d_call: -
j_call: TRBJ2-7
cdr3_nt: TGCAGCGTTTCCCTAAGATCCTACGAGCAGTACTTC
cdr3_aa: CSVSLRSYEQYF

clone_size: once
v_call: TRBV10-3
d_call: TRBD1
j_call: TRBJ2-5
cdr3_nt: TGTGCCATCAGCGGGACAGCCCAAGAGACCCAGTACTTC
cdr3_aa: CAISGTAQETQYF

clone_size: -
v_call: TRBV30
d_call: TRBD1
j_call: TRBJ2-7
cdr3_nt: TGTGCCTGGAGTACGCCCCCGGGACAGACGCTCTGGCAGTACTTC
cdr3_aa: CAWSTPPGQTLWQYF

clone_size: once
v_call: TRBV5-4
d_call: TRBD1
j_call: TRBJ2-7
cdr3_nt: TGTGCCAGCAGCGACAGGGCCTACGAGCAGTACTTC
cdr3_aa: CASSDRAYEQYF

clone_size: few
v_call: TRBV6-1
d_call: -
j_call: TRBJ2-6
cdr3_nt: TGTGCCAGCATTCCCAGACACTCTGGGGCCAACGTCCTGACTTTC
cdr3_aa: CASIPRHSGANVLTF

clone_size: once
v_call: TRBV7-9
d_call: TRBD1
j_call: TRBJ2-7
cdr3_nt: TGTGCCAGCAGCTCGAAGGGGGCCTCCTCCTACGAGCAGTACTTC
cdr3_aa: CASSSKGASSYEQYF

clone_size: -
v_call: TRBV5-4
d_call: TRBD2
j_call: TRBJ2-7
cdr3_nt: TGTGCCAGCAGCTTGTCTGCGGGAGCGACCTCCTACGAGCAGTACTTC
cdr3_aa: CASSLSAGATSYEQYF

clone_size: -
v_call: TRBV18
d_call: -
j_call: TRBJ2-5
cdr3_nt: TGTGCCAGCTCACCACTTGAGTTGGAGACCCAGTACTTC
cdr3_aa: CASSPLELETQYF

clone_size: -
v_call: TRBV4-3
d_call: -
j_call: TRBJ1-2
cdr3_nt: TGCGCCAGCAGCCAAGATAATGAAGCTCTCTATGGCTACACCTTC
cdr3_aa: CASSQDNEALYGYTF

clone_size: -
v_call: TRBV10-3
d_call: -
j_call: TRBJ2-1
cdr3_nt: TGTGCCATCAGTGTCGAGACAGACTACAATGAGCAGTTCTTC
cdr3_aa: CAISVETDYNEQFF

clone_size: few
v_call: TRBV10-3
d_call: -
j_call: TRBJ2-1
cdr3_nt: TGTGCCATCAGTGACGACGGCTCCGCGAGGGATGAGCAGTTCTTC
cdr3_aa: CAISDDGSARDEQFF

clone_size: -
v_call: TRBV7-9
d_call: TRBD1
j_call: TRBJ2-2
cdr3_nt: TGTTCCAGCAGCTTCCAGGGGGTGGCCGGGGAGCTGTTTTTT
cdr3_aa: CSSSFQGVAGELFF

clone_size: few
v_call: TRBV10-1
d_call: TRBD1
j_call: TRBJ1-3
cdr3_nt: TGCGCCAGCCGGGACAGGCCTGGAAACACCATATATTTT
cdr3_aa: CASRDRPGNTIYF

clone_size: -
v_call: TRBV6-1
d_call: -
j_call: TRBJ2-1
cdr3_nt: TGTGCCAGCAGTGAAGCGCTGATTAGGGGAAGTGAGCAGTTCTTC
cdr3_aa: CASSEALIRGSEQFF

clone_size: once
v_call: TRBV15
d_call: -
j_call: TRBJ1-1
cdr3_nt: TGTGCCACCAGCGGTAGGGGCGGAAGGGACACTGAAGCTTTCTTT
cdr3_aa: CATSGRGGRDTEAFF

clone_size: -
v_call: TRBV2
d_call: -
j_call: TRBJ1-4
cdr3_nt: TGTGCCAGCAGGAGGGAGACAAGTGGAGGGGAAAAACTGTTTTTT
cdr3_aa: CASRRETSGGEKLFF

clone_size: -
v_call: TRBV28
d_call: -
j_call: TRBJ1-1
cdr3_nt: TGTGCCAGCAGTACCTCCTGGGGGCCCCTTACTGAAGCTTTCTTT
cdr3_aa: CASSTSWGPLTEAFF

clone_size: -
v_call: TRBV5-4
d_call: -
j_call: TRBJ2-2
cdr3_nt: TGTGCCAGCAGCCCTAACAGGGTTTCCTTCACCGGGGAGCTGTTTTTT
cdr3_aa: CASSPNRVSFTGELFF

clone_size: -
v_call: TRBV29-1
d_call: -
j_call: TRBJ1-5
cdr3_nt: TGCAGCGCCGGGGGGAGCGGGCAGCCCCAGCATTTT
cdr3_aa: CSAGGSGQPQHF

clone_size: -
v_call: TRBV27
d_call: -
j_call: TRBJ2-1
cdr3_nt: TGTGCCAGCAGCCAGACAGGCAGCTCCTACAATGAGCAGTTCTTC
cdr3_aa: CASSQTGSSYNEQFF

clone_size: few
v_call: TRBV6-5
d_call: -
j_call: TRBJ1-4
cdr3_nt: TGTGCCAGCAGTTCTTCCGCAACTAATGAAAAACTGTTTTTT
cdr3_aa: CASSSSATNEKLFF

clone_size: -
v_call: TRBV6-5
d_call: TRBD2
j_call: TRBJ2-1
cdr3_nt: TGTGCCAGCAAGCCGGGAGGGGTGGCGGGTGAGCAGTTCTTC
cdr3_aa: CASKPGGVAGEQFF

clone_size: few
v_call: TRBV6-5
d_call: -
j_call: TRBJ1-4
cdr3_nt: TGTGCCAGCAGTTACTCCCAGACAAACTTTTTCAAACTGTTTTTT
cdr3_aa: CASSYSQTNFFKLFF

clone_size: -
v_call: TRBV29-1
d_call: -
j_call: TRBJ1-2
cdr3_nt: TGCAGCGGTGAGGCCCGTACAAAGGACTTCTATGGCTACACCTTC
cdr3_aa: CSGEARTKDFYGYTF

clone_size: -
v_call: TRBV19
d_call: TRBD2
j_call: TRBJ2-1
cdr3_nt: TGTGCCAGTGGGACTAGCGGGAACTACAATGAGCAGTTCTTC
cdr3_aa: CASGTSGNYNEQFF

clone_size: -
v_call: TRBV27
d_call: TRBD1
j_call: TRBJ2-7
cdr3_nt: TGTGCCAGCAGTCCGGGACAGTCCTACGAGCAGTACTTC
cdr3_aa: CASSPGQSYEQYF

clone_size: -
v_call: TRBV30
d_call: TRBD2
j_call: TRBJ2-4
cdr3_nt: TGTGCCTGGAGTGGGGGGGGGACCGCTAACATTCAGTACTTC
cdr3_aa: CAWSGGGTANIQYF

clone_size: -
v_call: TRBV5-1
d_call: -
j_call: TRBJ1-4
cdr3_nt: TGCGCCAGCAGCCTCTCGGGGGGGAGTGAAAAACTGTTTTTT
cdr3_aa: CASSLSGGSEKLFF